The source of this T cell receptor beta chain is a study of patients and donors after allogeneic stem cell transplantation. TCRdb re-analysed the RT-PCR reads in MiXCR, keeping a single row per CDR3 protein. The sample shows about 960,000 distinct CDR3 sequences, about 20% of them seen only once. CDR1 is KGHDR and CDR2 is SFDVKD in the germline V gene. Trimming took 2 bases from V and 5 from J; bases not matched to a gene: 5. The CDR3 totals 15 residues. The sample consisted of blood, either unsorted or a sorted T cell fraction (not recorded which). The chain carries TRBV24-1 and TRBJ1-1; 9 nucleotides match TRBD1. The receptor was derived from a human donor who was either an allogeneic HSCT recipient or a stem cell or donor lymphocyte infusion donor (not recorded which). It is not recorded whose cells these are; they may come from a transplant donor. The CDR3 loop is CATSDSGTGLTEAFF. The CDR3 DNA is TGTGCCACCAGTGATTCGGGGACAGGGCTGACTGAAGCTTTCTTT.